The entry below describes one T cell receptor beta chain. CDR3 size: 16 residues. The V gene's germline CDR1 is GTSNPN and CDR2 SVGIG (reference sequence). J gave up 9 bases and V 2 bases, and 9 bases lay outside the gene matches. The data were taken from a study of control samples from healthy donors and cancer patients. Sequencing was performed with immunoSEQ multiplex PCR; in TCRdb, only in-frame clones are kept and a portion is missing. The data contain over 100,000 clones, about 90% of them singletons. This clonotype was sampled from a woman between 45 and 60 years old in good health. Sample: blood. V usage is TRBV30 and J usage is TRBJ2-2, with 13 bases aligning to TRBD2. The CDR3 loop is CAWSTGLAGVVRELFF. CDR3 nucleotide sequence: TGTGCCTGGAGTACCGGACTAGCGGGGGTTGTAAGGGAGCTGTTTTTT.